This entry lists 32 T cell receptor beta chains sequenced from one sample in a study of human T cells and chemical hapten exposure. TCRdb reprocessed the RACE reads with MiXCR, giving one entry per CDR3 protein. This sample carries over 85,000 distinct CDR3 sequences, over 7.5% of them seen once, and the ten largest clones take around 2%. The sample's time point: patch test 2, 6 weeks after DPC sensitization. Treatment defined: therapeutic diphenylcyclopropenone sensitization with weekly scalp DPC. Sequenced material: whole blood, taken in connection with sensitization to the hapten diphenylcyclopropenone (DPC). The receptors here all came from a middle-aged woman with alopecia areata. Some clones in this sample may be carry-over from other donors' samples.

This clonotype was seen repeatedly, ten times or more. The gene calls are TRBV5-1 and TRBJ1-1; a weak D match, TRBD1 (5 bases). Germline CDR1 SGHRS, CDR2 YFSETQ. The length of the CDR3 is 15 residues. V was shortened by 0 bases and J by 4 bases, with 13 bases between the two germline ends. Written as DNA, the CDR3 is TGCGCCAGCAGCTTGGGGCCGGGGGTGAGCACTGAAGCTTTCTTT. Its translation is CASSLGPGVSTEAFF. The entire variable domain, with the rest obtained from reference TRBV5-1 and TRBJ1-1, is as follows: KAGVTQTPRYLIKTRGQQVTLSCSPISGHRSVSWYQQTPGQGLQFLFEYFSETQRNKGNFPGRFSGRQFSNSRSEMNVSTLELGDSALYLCASSLGPGVSTEAFFGQGTRLTVV.

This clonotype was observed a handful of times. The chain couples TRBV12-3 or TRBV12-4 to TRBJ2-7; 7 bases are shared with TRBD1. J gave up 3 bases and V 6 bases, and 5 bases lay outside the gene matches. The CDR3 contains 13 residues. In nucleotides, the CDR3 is TGTGCCAGCAGATCGGGACAGAACTACGAGCAGTACTTC. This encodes CASRSGQNYEQYF.

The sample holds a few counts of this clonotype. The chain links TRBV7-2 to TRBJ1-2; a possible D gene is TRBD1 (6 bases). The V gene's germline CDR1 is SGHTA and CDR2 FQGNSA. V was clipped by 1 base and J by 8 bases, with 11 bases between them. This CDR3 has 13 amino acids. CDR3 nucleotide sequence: TGTGCCAGCAGCTTAGGCAGGGGAGCCGGCTACACCTTC. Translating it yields CASSLGRGAGYTF.

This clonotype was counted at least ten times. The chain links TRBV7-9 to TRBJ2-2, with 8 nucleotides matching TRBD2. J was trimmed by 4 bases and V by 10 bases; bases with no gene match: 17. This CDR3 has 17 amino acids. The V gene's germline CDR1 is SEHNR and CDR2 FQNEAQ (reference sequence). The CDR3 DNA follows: TGTGCCACCCCCGTTGGTCCCCGACTAGCGAGCACCGGGGAGCTGTTTTTT. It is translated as CATPVGPRLASTGELFF. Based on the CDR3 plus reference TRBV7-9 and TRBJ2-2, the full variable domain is DTGVSQNPRHKITKRGQNVTFRCDPISEHNRLYWYRQTLGQGPEFLTYFQNEAQLEKSRLLSDRFSAERPKGSFSTLEIQRTEQGDSAMYLCATPVGPRLASTGELFFGEGSRLTVL.

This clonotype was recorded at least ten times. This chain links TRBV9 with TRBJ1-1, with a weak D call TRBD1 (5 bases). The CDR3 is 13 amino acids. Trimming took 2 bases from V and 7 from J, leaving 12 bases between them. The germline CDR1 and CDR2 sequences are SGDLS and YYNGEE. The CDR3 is CASSVQGVGEAFF. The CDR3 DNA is TGTGCCAGCAGCGTTCAGGGAGTCGGTGAAGCTTTCTTT.

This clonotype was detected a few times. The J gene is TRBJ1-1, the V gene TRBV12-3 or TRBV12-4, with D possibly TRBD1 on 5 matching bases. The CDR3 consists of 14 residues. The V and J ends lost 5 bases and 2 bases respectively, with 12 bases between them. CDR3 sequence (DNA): TGTGCCAGCAGTCCCCTGGGACCAAACACTGAAGCTTTCTTT. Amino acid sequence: CASSPLGPNTEAFF.

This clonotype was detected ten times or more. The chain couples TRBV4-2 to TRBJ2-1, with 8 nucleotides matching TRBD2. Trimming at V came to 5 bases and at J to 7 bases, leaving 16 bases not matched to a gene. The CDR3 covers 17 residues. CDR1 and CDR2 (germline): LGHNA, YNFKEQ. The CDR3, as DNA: TGTGCCAGCAGCGGCGGGGCTAGCGGGTCAGCAGGGAATGAGCAGTTCTTC. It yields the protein CASSGGASGSAGNEQFF.

The CDR3 DNA sequence: TGTGCCAGCAGCTTATTCCCGGAAGGCACTGAAGCTTTCTTT. It translates to CASSLFPEGTEAFF. The genes are TRBV7-2 and TRBJ1-1; D gene ambiguous. Germline V gene sequence: CDR1 SGHTA, CDR2 FQGNSA. The CDR3 runs to 14 residues. V shed 2 bases and J shed 4 bases, with 11 bases lying between them.

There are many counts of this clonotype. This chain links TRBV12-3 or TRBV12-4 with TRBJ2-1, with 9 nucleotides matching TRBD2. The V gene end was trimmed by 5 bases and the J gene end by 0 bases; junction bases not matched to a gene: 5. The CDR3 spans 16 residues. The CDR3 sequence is CASSLVAGVSYNEQFF. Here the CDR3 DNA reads TGTGCCAGCAGTCTGGTAGCGGGAGTCTCCTACAATGAGCAGTTCTTC.

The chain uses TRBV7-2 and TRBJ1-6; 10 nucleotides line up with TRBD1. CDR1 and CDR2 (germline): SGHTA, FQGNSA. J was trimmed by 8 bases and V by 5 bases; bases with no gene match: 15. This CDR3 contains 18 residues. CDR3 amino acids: CASSPKLRQGASDSPLHF. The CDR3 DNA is TGTGCCAGCAGCCCTAAACTCCGACAGGGGGCCTCGGATTCACCCCTCCACTTT. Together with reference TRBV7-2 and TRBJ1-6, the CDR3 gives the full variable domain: GAGVSQSPSNKVTEKGKDVELRCDPISGHTALYWYRQSLGQGLEFLIYFQGNSAPDKSGLPSDRFSAERTGGSVSTLTIQRTQQEDSAVYLCASSPKLRQGASDSPLHFGNGTRLTVT.

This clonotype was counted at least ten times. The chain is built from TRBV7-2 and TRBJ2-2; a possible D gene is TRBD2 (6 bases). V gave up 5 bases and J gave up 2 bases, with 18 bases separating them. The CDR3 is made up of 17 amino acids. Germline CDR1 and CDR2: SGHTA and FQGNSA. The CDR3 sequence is CASSRNGLPFNTGELFF. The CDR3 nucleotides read TGTGCCAGCAGCCGGAACGGACTACCCTTTAACACCGGGGAGCTGTTTTTT. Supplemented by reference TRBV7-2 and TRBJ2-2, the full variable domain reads GAGVSQSPSNKVTEKGKDVELRCDPISGHTALYWYRQSLGQGLEFLIYFQGNSAPDKSGLPSDRFSAERTGGSVSTLTIQRTQQEDSAVYLCASSRNGLPFNTGELFFGEGSRLTVL.

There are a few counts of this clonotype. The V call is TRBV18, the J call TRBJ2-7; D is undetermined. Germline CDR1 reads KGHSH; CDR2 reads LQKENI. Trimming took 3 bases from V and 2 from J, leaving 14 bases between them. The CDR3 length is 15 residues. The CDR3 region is CASSPRRGYTYEQYF. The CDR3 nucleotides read TGTGCCAGCTCACCTAGGAGAGGATACACCTACGAGCAGTACTTC.

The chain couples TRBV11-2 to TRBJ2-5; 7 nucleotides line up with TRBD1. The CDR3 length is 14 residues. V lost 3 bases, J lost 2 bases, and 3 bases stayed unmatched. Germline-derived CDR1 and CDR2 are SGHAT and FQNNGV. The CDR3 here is CASSLGQPQETQYF. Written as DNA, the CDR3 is TGTGCCAGCAGCTTGGGACAGCCTCAAGAGACCCAGTACTTC.

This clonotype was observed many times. CDR3 bases: TGTGCCAGCAGCCTACTAGCGGGAGTGAACAATGAGCAGTTCTTC. Translated: CASSLLAGVNNEQFF. The chain combines TRBV7-3 with TRBJ2-1, with 11 bases matching TRBD2. The V segment lost 5 bases and the J segment 5 bases; nucleotides outside the gene matches: 5. CDR3 size: 15 residues. Germline CDR1 SGHTA, CDR2 FQGTGA.

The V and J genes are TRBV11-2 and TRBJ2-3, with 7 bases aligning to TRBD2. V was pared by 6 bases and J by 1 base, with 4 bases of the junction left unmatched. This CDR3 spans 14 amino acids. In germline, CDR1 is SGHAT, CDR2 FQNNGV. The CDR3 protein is CASRWAGGTDTQYF. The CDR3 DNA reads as TGTGCCAGCAGGTGGGCGGGAGGCACAGATACGCAGTATTTT.

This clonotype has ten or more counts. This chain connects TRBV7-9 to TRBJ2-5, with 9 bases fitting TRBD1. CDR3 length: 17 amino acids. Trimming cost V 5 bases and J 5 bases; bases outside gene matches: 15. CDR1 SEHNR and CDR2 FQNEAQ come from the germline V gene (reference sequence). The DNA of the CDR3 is TGTGCCAGCAGCCTCCGAGACAGGGGGGGTACCGGTGAGACCCAGTACTTC. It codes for CASSLRDRGGTGETQYF.

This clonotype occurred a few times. CDR3 loop: CASSQVLADSYEQYF. CDR3 sequence (DNA): TGCGCCAGCAGCCAAGTACTAGCGGACTCCTACGAGCAGTACTTC. The rearrangement uses TRBV4-1 and TRBJ2-7; 8 nucleotides line up with TRBD2. The ends lost 1 base at V and 0 bases at J; junction bases unmatched: 2. This CDR3 contains 15 residues. In germline, CDR1 is MGHRA, CDR2 YSYEKL.

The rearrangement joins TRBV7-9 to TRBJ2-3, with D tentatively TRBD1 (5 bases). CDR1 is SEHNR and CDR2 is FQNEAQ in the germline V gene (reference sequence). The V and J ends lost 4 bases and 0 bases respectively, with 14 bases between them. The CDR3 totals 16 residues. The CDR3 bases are TGTGCCAGCAGCTCCGCGCGACAGTTGAGCACAGATACGCAGTATTTT. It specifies CASSSARQLSTDTQYF.

CDR3 residues: CASSDSWGRGYNEQFF. CDR3 DNA sequence: TGTGCCAGCAGTGACTCTTGGGGACGGGGTTACAATGAGCAGTTCTTC. The J gene is TRBJ2-1, the V gene TRBV6-4, with D perhaps assigned TRBD1 or TRBD2 (5 bases each). The CDR3 consists of 16 residues. The germline V and J ends were trimmed by 0 bases and 4 bases, with 13 bases remaining between them. From germline, CDR1 is MRHNA and CDR2 SNTAGT.

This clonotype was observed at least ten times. For the CDR3, the DNA is TGTGCCAGCTCACCACCGTTTGGGACAGGGACAGATACGCAGTATTTT. Translation gives CASSPPFGTGTDTQYF. This sequence joins TRBV18 and TRBJ2-3; TRBD1 matches 9 bases. This CDR3 has 16 amino acids. The germline gives CDR1 KGHSH, CDR2 LQKENI. After removal of 0 bases from V and 3 bases from J, the junction contained 4 bases not matched to a gene.

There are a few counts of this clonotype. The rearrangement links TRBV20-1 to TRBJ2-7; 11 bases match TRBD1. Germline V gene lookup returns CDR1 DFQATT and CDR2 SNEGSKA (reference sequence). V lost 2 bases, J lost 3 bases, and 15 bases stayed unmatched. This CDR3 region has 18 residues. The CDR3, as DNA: TGCAGTGCTAGAATCCCGGGACAGGGGGTCACTGGAGGCTACGAGCAGTACTTC. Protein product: CSARIPGQGVTGGYEQYF.

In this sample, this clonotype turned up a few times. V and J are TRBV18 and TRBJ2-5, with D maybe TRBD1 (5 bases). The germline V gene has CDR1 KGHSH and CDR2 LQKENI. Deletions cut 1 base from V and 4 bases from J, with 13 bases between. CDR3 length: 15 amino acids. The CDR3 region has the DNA TGTGCCAGCTCACCACAGGGGCAGAGTGGAGAGACCCAGTACTTC. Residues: CASSPQGQSGETQYF.

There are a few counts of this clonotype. CDR3: CASPTRGGYEQYF. CDR3 in DNA: TGCGCCAGCCCCACCAGGGGTGGCTACGAGCAGTACTTC. This sequence joins TRBV4-3 and TRBJ2-7; D might be TRBD1 (6 bases). The CDR3 extends over 13 amino acids. Germline CDR1 is LGHNA and CDR2 is YSLEER. The V and J ends lost 8 bases and 3 bases respectively, with 14 bases between them.

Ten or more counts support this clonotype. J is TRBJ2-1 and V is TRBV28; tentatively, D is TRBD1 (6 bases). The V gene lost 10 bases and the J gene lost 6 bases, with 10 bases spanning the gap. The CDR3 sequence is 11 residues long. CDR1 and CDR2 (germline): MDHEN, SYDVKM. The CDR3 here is CATAGVNEQFF. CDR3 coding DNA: TGTGCCACGGCAGGGGTCAATGAGCAGTTCTTC.

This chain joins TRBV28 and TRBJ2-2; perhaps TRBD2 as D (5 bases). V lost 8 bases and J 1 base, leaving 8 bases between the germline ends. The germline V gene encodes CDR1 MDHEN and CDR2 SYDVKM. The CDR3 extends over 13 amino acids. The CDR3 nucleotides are TGTGCCAGCTATCGGGAGAACACCGGGGAGCTGTTTTTT. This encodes CASYRENTGELFF.

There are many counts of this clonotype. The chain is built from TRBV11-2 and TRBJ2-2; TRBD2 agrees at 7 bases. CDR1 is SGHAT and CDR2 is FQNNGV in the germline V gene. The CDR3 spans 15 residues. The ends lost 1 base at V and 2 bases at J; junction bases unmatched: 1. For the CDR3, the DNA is TGTGCCAGCAGCTTAGCGGGAGGAAACACCGGGGAGCTGTTTTTT. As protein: CASSLAGGNTGELFF.

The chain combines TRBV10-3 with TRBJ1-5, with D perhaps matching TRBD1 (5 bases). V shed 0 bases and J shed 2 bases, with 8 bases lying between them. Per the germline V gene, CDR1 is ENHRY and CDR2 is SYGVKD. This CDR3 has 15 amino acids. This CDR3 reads CAISESGGGNQPQHF. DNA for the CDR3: TGTGCCATCAGTGAGTCAGGAGGGGGCAATCAGCCCCAGCATTTT.

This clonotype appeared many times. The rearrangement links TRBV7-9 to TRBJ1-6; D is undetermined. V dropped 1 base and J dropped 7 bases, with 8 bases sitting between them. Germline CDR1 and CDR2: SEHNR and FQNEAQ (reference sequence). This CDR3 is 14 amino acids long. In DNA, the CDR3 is TGTGCCAGCAGCTTAGAACAGAGAAATTCACCCCTCCACTTT. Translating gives CASSLEQRNSPLHF.

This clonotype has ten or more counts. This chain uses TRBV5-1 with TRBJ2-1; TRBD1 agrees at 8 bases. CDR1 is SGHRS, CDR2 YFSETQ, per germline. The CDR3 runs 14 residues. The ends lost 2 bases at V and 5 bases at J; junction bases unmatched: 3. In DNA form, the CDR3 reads TGCGCCAGCAGCTTAGGACAGGGTAACAATGAGCAGTTCTTC. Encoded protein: CASSLGQGNNEQFF.

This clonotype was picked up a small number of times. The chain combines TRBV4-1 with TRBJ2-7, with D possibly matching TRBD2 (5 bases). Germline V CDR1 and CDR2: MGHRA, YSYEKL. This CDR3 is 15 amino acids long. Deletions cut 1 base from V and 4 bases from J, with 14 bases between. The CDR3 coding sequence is TGCGCCAGCAGCCAAGGAACGGACTGGGTTTACGAGCAGTACTTC. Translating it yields CASSQGTDWVYEQYF.

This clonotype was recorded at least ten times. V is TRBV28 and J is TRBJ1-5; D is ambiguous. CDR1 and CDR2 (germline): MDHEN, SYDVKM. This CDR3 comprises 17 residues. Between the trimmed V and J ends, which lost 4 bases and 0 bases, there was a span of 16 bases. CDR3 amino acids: CASSSRTWEVSNQPQHF. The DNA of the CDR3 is TGTGCCAGCAGTTCCAGGACCTGGGAGGTTAGCAATCAGCCCCAGCATTTT.

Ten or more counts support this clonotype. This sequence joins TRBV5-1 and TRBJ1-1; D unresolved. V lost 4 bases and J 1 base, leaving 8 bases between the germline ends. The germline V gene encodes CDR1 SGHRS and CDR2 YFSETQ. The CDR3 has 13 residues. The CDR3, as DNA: TGCGCCAGCAGCACCAGACAGAACACTGAAGCTTTCTTT. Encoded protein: CASSTRQNTEAFF.